This T cell receptor (beta chain) was documented in a study of a mutant IDH1 vaccine in newly diagnosed glioma. About the study: Earlier care involved radiotherapy, temozolomide, or both, and the majority received both.

V was shortened by 5 bases and J by 6 bases, with 22 bases between the two germline ends. Germline V gene data show CDR1 as SGHTA and CDR2 as FQGNSA. This CDR3 is 17 amino acids long. The table came from immunoSEQ multiplex PCR; TCRdb's copy has only in-frame clones and leaves some out. This table holds about 21,000 clones, 89% found once. The time point is: week 11, during vaccination. In the vaccine, a single dose held 300 ug of the mutant IDH1 20-mer peptide, along with topical imiquimod. On this clone: Its antigen is currently unknown.

Findings and limits, study-wide: Across multiple MHC alleles, roughly 93% of patients had vaccine-induced responses.

Sequencing was performed on PBMCs, taken from a glioma patient whose treatment included an IDH1 peptide vaccine. V usage is TRBV7-2 and J usage is TRBJ2-2, with D perhaps assigned TRBD1 or TRBD2 (6 bases each). The receptor comes from a woman aged 40 to 55 with glioma. CDR3 amino acids: CASSPGGGLKESGELFF. CDR3 coding DNA: TGTGCCAGCAGCCCAGGTGGGGGGCTCAAAGAATCCGGGGAGCTGTTTTTT.